This is a list of T cell receptor beta chains from one sample in a study of T-cell reconstitution after alpha-beta-depleted transplantation in children. A single record per CDR3 protein comes from TCRdb applying MiXCR to the PCR reads. The sample lists 250,000 to 400,000 distinct CDR3 sequences; approximately 23% were seen once. The sample consisted of PBMCs, mostly from graft donor cells, taken 180 days after TCRalphabeta/CD19-depleted stem cell transplant. These receptors all stem from a male patient younger than 18 who had a stem cell transplant for acute lymphoblastic leukemia, so the T cells may come from the graft donor. Each CDR3 is given with its conserved first and last residue. D genes are given only for firm matches. Size tells how often a clone was seen (once, few, many) or the class of an expanded clone, and some rows leave it out.

>TRBV7-6|TRBJ2-7|.|TRBD2
CASSLLAGAIEQYF
TGTGCCAGCAGCTTACTAGCGGGAGCAATCGAGCAGTACTTC
>TRBV20-1|TRBJ2-3|few|.
CSARLSDTQYF
TGCAGTGCTAGATTATCAGATACGCAGTATTTT
>TRBV7-9|TRBJ2-7|.|.
CASSLGRGRDYEQYF
TGTGCCAGCAGCCTGGGCCGGGGTCGAGACTACGAGCAGTACTTC
>TRBV7-2|TRBJ1-1|.|.
CASSRYRESEAFF
TGTGCCAGCAGCCGGTACAGGGAATCTGAAGCTTTCTTT
>TRBV7-2|TRBJ1-4|.|.
CASSLDRENEKLFF
TGTGCCAGCAGCTTAGACAGAGAAAATGAAAAACTGTTTTTT
>TRBV7-9|TRBJ2-5|many|.
CASSLGGPKETQYF
TGTGCCAGCAGCTTAGGGGGACCGAAAGAGACCCAGTACTTC
>TRBV7-3|TRBJ1-2|few|TRBD1
CASSLLRQGRNYGYTF
TGTGCCAGCAGCTTACTGAGACAGGGCCGCAACTATGGCTACACCTTC
>TRBV7-2|TRBJ2-7|few|.
CASSLAGSGRYEQYF
TGTGCCAGCAGCTTAGCCGGATCGGGAAGGTACGAGCAGTACTTC
>TRBV11-1|TRBJ2-1|many|.
CASSLFSALYNEQFF
TGTGCCAGCAGCCTTTTCTCAGCGCTCTACAATGAGCAGTTCTTC
>TRBV12-3/TRBV12-4|TRBJ2-1|few|TRBD2
CASSLGGRPFDEQFF
TGTGCCAGCAGTTTGGGCGGGAGGCCCTTTGATGAGCAGTTCTTC
>TRBV20-1|TRBJ2-7|few|.
CSARDPGDEQYF
TGCAGTGCTAGAGATCCCGGGGACGAGCAGTACTTC
>TRBV12-3/TRBV12-4|TRBJ1-2|.|TRBD1
CASSLDRGWNYGYTF
TGTGCCAGCAGCCTGGACAGGGGTTGGAACTATGGCTACACCTTC
>TRBV7-9|TRBJ2-1|.|.
CASSPPSASYNEQFF
TGTGCCAGCAGCCCCCCCTCTGCGTCCTACAATGAGCAGTTCTTC
>TRBV20-1|TRBJ2-7|few|TRBD2
CSASLEGPGGYEQYF
TGCAGTGCTAGTTTGGAGGGCCCGGGGGGTTACGAGCAGTACTTC
>TRBV4-1|TRBJ1-5|.|TRBD1
CASSPTGLGNQPQHF
TGCGCCAGCAGCCCGACAGGGCTGGGCAATCAGCCCCAGCATTTT
>TRBV27|TRBJ2-4|few|.
CASSQWVLLAKNIQYF
TGTGCCAGCAGTCAATGGGTTCTGCTGGCCAAAAACATTCAGTACTTC
>TRBV20-1|TRBJ2-2|few|TRBD2
CSAPTSVDTGELFF
TGCAGTGCGCCTACTAGCGTAGACACCGGGGAGCTGTTTTTT
>TRBV20-1|TRBJ1-1|.|.
CSAARQTEAFF
TGCAGTGCTGCCCGACAGACTGAAGCTTTCTTT
>TRBV12-3/TRBV12-4|TRBJ1-5|.|.
CASSYGYHQPQHF
TGTGCCAGCAGTTACGGGTATCATCAGCCCCAGCATTTT
>TRBV20-1|TRBJ2-1|many|TRBD1
CSACDWDRTYNEQFF
TGCAGTGCTTGCGACTGGGACAGAACCTACAATGAGCAGTTCTTC
>TRBV9|TRBJ2-1|.|TRBD2
CASSAGASGNPYNEQFF
TGTGCCAGCAGCGCTGGGGCTAGCGGGAATCCCTACAATGAGCAGTTCTTC
>TRBV5-1|TRBJ2-7|few|.
CASRAQGYEQYF
TGCGCCAGCAGAGCTCAGGGCTACGAGCAGTACTTC
>TRBV7-6|TRBJ2-4|.|TRBD2
CASSLCSGRRKGIQYF
TGTGCCAGCAGCTTATGTAGCGGGAGGCGAAAGGGCATTCAGTACTTC
>TRBV6-1|TRBJ1-3|once|.
CASRIQGSGNTIYF
TGTGCCAGCAGGATCCAGGGGTCCGGAAACACCATATATTTT
>TRBV29-1|TRBJ2-5|many|.
CSVAGRLLQETQYF
TGCAGCGTTGCGGGTCGGCTGCTCCAAGAGACCCAGTACTTC
>TRBV5-1|TRBJ2-7|.|.
CASSYEWRGRYEQYF
TGCGCCAGCAGCTACGAATGGAGGGGGCGCTACGAGCAGTACTTC
>TRBV3-1|TRBJ2-5|few|TRBD2
CASSQGHGLLAGVETQYF
TGTGCCAGCAGCCAAGGTCATGGGCTACTAGCGGGAGTAGAGACCCAGTACTTC
>TRBV20-1|TRBJ2-7|.|TRBD2
CSARSHRLAVSYEQYF
TGCAGTGCTAGATCCCATCGACTAGCGGTCTCCTACGAGCAGTACTTC
>TRBV6-1|TRBJ2-7|.|.
CASSPRWSYEQYF
TGTGCCAGCAGCCCCAGGTGGTCCTACGAGCAGTACTTC
>TRBV29-1|TRBJ2-1|few|.
CSVETAAYNEQFF
TGCAGCGTCGAGACAGCTGCCTACAATGAGCAGTTCTTC
>TRBV20-1|TRBJ2-2|.|.
CSAREGWGKGSGELFF
TGCAGTGCTAGAGAAGGCTGGGGAAAGGGGTCCGGGGAGCTGTTTTTT
>TRBV5-1|TRBJ1-1|.|.
CASSLSSLVGMNTEAFF
TGCGCCAGCAGCTTGTCCTCTTTAGTGGGAATGAACACTGAAGCTTTCTTT
>TRBV6-5|TRBJ2-7|.|.
CASSCRGSSYEQYF
TGTGCCAGCAGTTGTCGAGGGTCGTCCTACGAGCAGTACTTC
>TRBV7-9|TRBJ1-3|.|TRBD1
CASSLGTGSSGNTIYF
TGTGCCAGCAGCTTAGGGACAGGTTCCTCTGGAAACACCATATATTTT
>TRBV6-1|TRBJ2-3|.|TRBD1
CASGPDRASTDTQYF
TGTGCCAGCGGACCCGACAGGGCAAGCACAGATACGCAGTATTTT
>TRBV15|TRBJ2-7|few|TRBD1
CATSPYGQAYEQYF
TGTGCCACCAGCCCATATGGACAGGCCTACGAGCAGTACTTC
>TRBV5-6|TRBJ2-4|.|.
CASSFVEARNIQYF
TGTGCCAGCAGCTTTGTGGAAGCCAGGAACATTCAGTACTTC
>TRBV11-1|TRBJ2-7|.|.
CASSRDGTPYEQYF
TGTGCCAGCAGCCGGGACGGAACTCCCTACGAGCAGTACTTC
>TRBV5-1|TRBJ2-1|many|.
CASSLVIAAYNEQFF
TGCGCCAGCAGCTTGGTGATAGCGGCCTACAATGAGCAGTTCTTC
>TRBV29-1|TRBJ2-3|.|.
CSVEGRYRTDTQYF
TGCAGCGTTGAAGGCCGGTACAGGACAGATACGCAGTATTTT
>TRBV5-1|TRBJ1-4|few|.
CASSLNSATNEKLFF
TGCGCCAGCAGCTTAAACAGTGCAACTAATGAAAAACTGTTTTTT
>TRBV18|TRBJ1-3|.|.
CASSRDTPGPGNTIYF
TGTGCCAGCTCGAGGGACACCCCAGGACCTGGAAACACCATATATTTT